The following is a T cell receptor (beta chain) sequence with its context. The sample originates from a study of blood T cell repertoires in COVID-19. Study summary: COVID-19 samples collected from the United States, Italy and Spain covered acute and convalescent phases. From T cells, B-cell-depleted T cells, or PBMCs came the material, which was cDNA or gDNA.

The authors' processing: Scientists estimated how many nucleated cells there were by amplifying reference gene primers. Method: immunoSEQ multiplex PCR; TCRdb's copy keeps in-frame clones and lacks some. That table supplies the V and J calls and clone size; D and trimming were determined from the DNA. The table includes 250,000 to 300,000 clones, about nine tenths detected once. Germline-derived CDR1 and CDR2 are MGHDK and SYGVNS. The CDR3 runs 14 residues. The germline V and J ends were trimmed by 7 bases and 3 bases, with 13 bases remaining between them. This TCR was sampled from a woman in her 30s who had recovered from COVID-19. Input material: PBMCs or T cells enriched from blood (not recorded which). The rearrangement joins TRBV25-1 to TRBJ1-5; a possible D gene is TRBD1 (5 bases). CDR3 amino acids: CASNTGGINQPQHF. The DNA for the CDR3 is TGTGCCAGCAACACGGGGGGGATCAATCAGCCCCAGCATTTT.